This T cell receptor (beta chain) was documented in a study of T cell responses to AZD1222 COVID-19 vaccine. With 5 bases removed from V and 2 bases from J, the gap between germline ends came to 18 bases. This CDR3 has 16 residues. CDR1 and CDR2 (germline): SGHTA, FQGTGA. This clone showed up just a few times. Its antigen remains unidentified. Profiling relied on immunoSEQ multiplex PCR, and the TCRdb table lists in-frame clones only, not all of them. The sample has 90,000 to 120,000 clones, about 90% seen once. Study-wide points: Donors were mostly white British, more females; clonal diversity possibly underestimated. The repertoires were collected only after the peak T cell response.

The specimen comprised peripheral blood, sampled on day 0 of AZD1222 vaccination. V is TRBV7-3 and J is TRBJ1-2; D unresolved. The source of this sequence is an adult in good health. CDR3 loop: CASSPSGLARNYGYTF. The DNA of the CDR3 is TGTGCCAGCAGCCCTTCCGGCCTCGCTAGAAACTATGGCTACACCTTC.